The clone carrying this T cell receptor beta chain was recorded many times. Its antigen is as yet unknown. The data derive from a study of T cells in Graves' hyperthyroidism and ophthalmopathy. Study-level results: Separation of ophthalmopathy from stable hyperthyroidism was achieved by a 13 V-J model.

It was RNA transcripts that yielded the amplified TCR beta CDR3 regions. The TCR CDR3 was amplified in a first-round RT-PCR using the HTBI primer set. TCRdb independently ran MiXCR on the multiplex PCR reads; one entry per CDR3 protein. This sample has some 690,000 distinct CDR3 sequences, with 15% to 20% found just once. The hyperthyroidism was newly diagnosed and had lasted under 2 months; the patients were aged 18 to 65. Trimming took 2 bases from V and 6 from J, leaving 6 bases between them. The germline V gene has CDR1 SEHNR and CDR2 FQNEAQ (reference sequence). This CDR3 spans 12 amino acids. The receptor's source is a man aged 50-59 years with Graves' hyperthyroidism. The source material was blood. V usage is TRBV7-9 and J usage is TRBJ2-3; no clear D gene. CDR3 nucleotides: TGTGCCAGCAGCTTACTGGTCGATACGCAGTATTTT. This translates into CASSLLVDTQYF.